The 6 T cell receptor beta chains in this list originate from one sample, sequenced in a study of T cell responses to AZD1222 COVID-19 vaccine. TCRdb's table, derived via immunoSEQ multiplex PCR, lists solely in-frame clones and lacks some. The data show more than 95,000 clones, about 87% seen once. The sample was peripheral blood, taken on day 0 of AZD1222 vaccination. Receptor source: an adult in good health.

The chain is built from TRBV29-1 and TRBJ1-1, with TRBD1 as a possible D gene (5 bases). The CDR3 loop spans 13 amino acids. Germline CDR1 SQVTM, CDR2 ANQGSEA. The V gene lost 4 bases and the J gene lost 2 bases, with 11 bases spanning the gap. The CDR3 coding sequence is TGCAGCGTTGTCTTGGGGGTTAACACTGAAGCTTTCTTT. This encodes CSVVLGVNTEAFF.

J is TRBJ1-2 and V is TRBV6-1; D may be TRBD1 (5 bases). The CDR3 runs 12 residues. V lost 3 bases to trimming and J lost 8 bases, with 10 bases between them. Germline V gene lookup returns CDR1 MNHNS and CDR2 SASEGT. The CDR3: CASSDRVQGYTF. The CDR3 nucleotides are TGTGCCAGCAGTGACAGGGTTCAGGGCTACACCTTC.

The J gene is TRBJ1-3, the V gene TRBV27, with 7 bases lining up with TRBD1. Trimming at V came to 0 bases and at J to 4 bases, leaving 0 bases not matched to a gene. The length of the CDR3 is 14 residues. CDR1 is MNHEY and CDR2 is SMNVEV in the germline V gene (reference sequence). For the CDR3, the DNA is TGTGCCAGCAGTTTATCCAGGGGGGGAAACACCATATATTTT. This sequence encodes CASSLSRGGNTIYF.

The CDR3 is CASSQAKGPYEQYF. The CDR3 coding sequence is TGTGCCAGCAGCCAAGCCAAGGGACCCTACGAGCAGTACTTC. This chain joins TRBV3-1 (or the pseudogene TRBV3-2) and TRBJ2-7; perhaps D is TRBD1 or TRBD2 (5 bases each). This CDR3 has 14 residues. Germline V gives CDR1 LGHDT, CDR2 YNNKEL (reference sequence). V lost 1 base, J lost 2 bases, and 9 bases lay in between.

The gene calls are TRBV24-1 and TRBJ2-1, with D tentatively TRBD1 or TRBD2 (5 bases each). In germline, CDR1 is KGHDR, CDR2 SFDVKD. V shed 5 bases and J shed 4 bases, with 8 bases lying between them. This CDR3 is 13 amino acids long. The CDR3 coding sequence is TGTGCCACCAGTGGGGACGGGTACAATGAGCAGTTCTTC. This sequence encodes CATSGDGYNEQFF.

This chain uses TRBV19 with TRBJ1-5; the match to TRBD1 covers 7 bases. Germline loops: CDR1 LNHDA, CDR2 SQIVND (reference sequence). CDR3 size: 15 residues. Losses at the gene ends were 9 bases for V and 6 bases for J; bases not matched to a gene: 14. In DNA form, the CDR3 reads TGTGCCAGCCTCCAAGTAGGCAGGGGGAGTCAGCCCCAGCATTTT. It translates to CASLQVGRGSQPQHF.